The 5 T cell receptor beta chains given below trace back to one sample, sequenced in a study of Ad26.COV2.S vaccination and SARS-CoV-2 variants. Data came from immunoSEQ multiplex PCR; TCRdb stores just in-frame clones and leaves some out. The repertoire holds fewer than 400,000 clones, with around 84% as singletons. Treatment defined: around 19 received Ad26.COV2.S at low or high dose, single or two shots; several received placebo; per-sample allocation not given. Each sample was drawn 63 days after the first injection (of vaccine or placebo). The sequencing used peripheral blood, collected in a trial of Ad26.COV2.S vaccine versus placebo. These TCRs come from a person between 18 and 65 years old who received the Ad26.COV2.S COVID-19 vaccine or a placebo.

This clone was counted a few times. The V and J genes are TRBV10-1 and TRBJ2-7; 7 bases line up with TRBD1. Germline CDR1 and CDR2: WNHNN and SYGVQD (reference sequence). This CDR3 spans 17 amino acids. Unmatched junction bases numbered 14, after V lost 0 bases and J lost 6 bases. In DNA, the CDR3 is TGCGCCAGCAGTGAGTCTGGACAGGCCCCCAAGGAGGTCGAGCAGTACTTC. This gives the protein CASSESGQAPKEVEQYF.

The chain joins TRBV5-6 to TRBJ2-7; 9 nucleotides line up with TRBD1. Unmatched junction bases numbered 7, after V lost 0 bases and J lost 3 bases. The CDR3 consists of 16 residues. Per the germline V gene, CDR1 is SGHDT and CDR2 is YYEEEE. The CDR3 sequence: CASSLGPGQGIYEQYF. For the CDR3, the DNA is TGTGCCAGCAGCTTGGGGCCGGGACAGGGAATCTACGAGCAGTACTTC.

The chain links TRBV5-5 to TRBJ2-2; D may be TRBD2 (6 bases). Germline lookup yields CDR1 SGHKS and CDR2 YYEKEE (reference sequence). This CDR3 region has 15 residues. V dropped 4 bases and J dropped 0 bases, with 10 bases sitting between them. The CDR3 sequence is CASSHGTSNTGELFF. The CDR3 DNA is TGTGCCAGCAGCCACGGGACTTCGAACACCGGGGAGCTGTTTTTT. Looking up the rest from reference TRBV5-5 and TRBJ2-2 gives the full variable domain: DAGVTQSPTHLIKTRGQQVTLRCSPISGHKSVSWYQQVLGQGPQFIFQYYEKEERGRGNFPDRFSARQFPNYSSELNVNALLLGDSALYLCASSHGTSNTGELFFGEGSRLTVL.

The chain combines TRBV12-5 with TRBJ2-1; 10 bases are shared with TRBD2. CDR3 length: 13 amino acids. Germline-derived CDR1 and CDR2 are LGHNT and FRNRAP. Trimming cost V 6 bases and J 9 bases; bases outside gene matches: 5. The CDR3 DNA reads as TGTGCTAGTGGCAATAGCGGGGGGAGTGAGCAGTTCTTC. Translation gives CASGNSGGSEQFF.

This clone came up many times. The CDR3: CASSDPLSYGYTF. CDR3 sequence (DNA): TGTGCCAGCAGTGACCCTTTGTCCTATGGCTACACCTTC. The chain links TRBV6-6 to TRBJ1-2; no firm D call. Germline values: CDR1 MNHNY, CDR2 SVGAGI (reference sequence). CDR3 size: 13 residues. V was pared by 5 bases and J by 4 bases, with 11 bases between.